Sequencing of this T cell receptor beta chain was carried out in a study of siplizumab effects on memory and regulatory T cells. Whole-study results and caveats: Naive T cell populations appeared to exhibit greater diversity than memory cells and appeared to be major alloresponse contributors. Siplizumab conditions gave an average of around 70% Treg-derived mappable alloreactive CD4+ clones, versus about 26% for controls. Tregs proliferating in siplizumab cultures lacked confirmation of their suppressive function.

Germline CDR1 reads SGHTA; CDR2 reads FQGNSA. This CDR3 has 15 residues. V lost 4 bases, J lost 4 bases, and 16 bases lay in between. For every sample, about 10^5 TCR templates were assayed. TCRdb's table, derived via immunoSEQ multiplex PCR, lists solely in-frame clones and lacks some. The sample records 100,000 to 120,000 clones, roughly 92% being singletons. A word on this clone: Its antigen is not known.

This chain uses TRBV7-2 with TRBJ1-2; D unresolved. Sequences were obtained from CD4+ T cells sorted from blood. This TCR was sampled from a human donor in good health. As DNA, the CDR3 is TGTGCCAGCAGCTCTTTCCCGGGGATATCCTATGGCTACACCTTC. Its translation: CASSSFPGISYGYTF.